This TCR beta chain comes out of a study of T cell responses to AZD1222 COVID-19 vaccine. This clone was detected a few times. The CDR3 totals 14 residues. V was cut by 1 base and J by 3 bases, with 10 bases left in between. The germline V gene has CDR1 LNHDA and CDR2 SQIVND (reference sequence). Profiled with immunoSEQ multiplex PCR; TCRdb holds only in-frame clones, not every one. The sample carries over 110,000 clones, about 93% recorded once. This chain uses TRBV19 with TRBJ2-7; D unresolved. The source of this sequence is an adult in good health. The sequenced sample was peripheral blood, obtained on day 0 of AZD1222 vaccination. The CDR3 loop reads CASSIVGRIYEQYF. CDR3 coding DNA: TGTGCCAGTAGTATAGTAGGCCGAATCTACGAGCAGTACTTC.